The text below deals with one TCR beta chain. Its cognate antigen is unknown. This was the immunoSEQ v3 assay. Sequencing used immunoSEQ multiplex PCR; TCRdb keeps in-frame clones, though not all of them. This repertoire shows just under 60,000 clones, less than 85% found once; its top ten account for less than 2%. This sample was included in a study of TIL therapy for anti-PD-1-resistant metastatic lung cancer. Study overall: Patients then received nivolumab; progressors got lymphodepletion, TIL and IL-2. Half of patients were current or former smokers. Tumors carried a median 1.5 non-synonymous mutations per megabase. Findings and limits, study-wide: This highly selected cohort may not generalize to typical lung cancer patients.

CDR3 length: 15 residues. V gave up 6 bases and J gave up 5 bases, with 19 bases separating them. Germline V gene lookup returns CDR1 MNHNY and CDR2 SVGAGI (reference sequence). Time point indicated: pre-treatment sample, taken before nivolumab and TIL therapy. This TCR was recovered from a person aged 25-85 years with non-small cell lung cancer. The chain employs TRBV6-6 and TRBJ2-5; TRBD1 is a possible D gene (7 bases). Specimen: blood, collected at baseline. This chain's CDR3 is CASRIRGRGMETQYF. DNA of the CDR3: TGTGCCAGCAGAATAAGGGGGCGGGGAATGGAGACCCAGTACTTC.